These 18 T cell receptor beta chains share one sample of origin, sequenced in a study of beta chain features in type 1 diabetes. Sequenced material consisted of expressed TCRB transcripts (all of the isolated RNA was reverse transcribed). The table came from immunoSEQ multiplex PCR; TCRdb's copy has only in-frame clones and leaves some out. Counted here are roughly 380,000 clones, around 19% occurring once; the ten biggest clones make up under 0.055%. Sequencing was done on a sample of naive CD4+ T cells from blood. All receptors come from a young woman in good health.

V gene TRBV6-1 combines with J gene TRBJ2-7, with a tentative D call TRBD2 (7 bases). V was shortened by 11 bases and J by 6 bases, with 17 bases between the two germline ends. Germline V CDR1 and CDR2: MNHNS, SASEGT. This CDR3 is 12 amino acids long. CDR3 sequence reads: CACGGGSSEQYF. For the CDR3, the DNA is TGTGCCTGCGGGGGCGGCTCGTCCGAGCAGTACTTC.

The chain combines TRBV30 with TRBJ1-1; no reliable D call. This CDR3 has 12 amino acids. V was trimmed by 7 bases and J by 8 bases, leaving 17 bases between them. Germline CDR1 reads GTSNPN; CDR2 reads SVGIG (reference sequence). Here the CDR3 reads CALTLGGPEAFF. CDR3 bases: TGTGCCTTGACACTGGGAGGGCCCGAAGCTTTCTTT.

The J gene is TRBJ2-5, the V gene TRBV30, with D unclear. This CDR3 region has 13 residues. The germline gives CDR1 GTSNPN, CDR2 SVGIG (reference sequence). The V end lost 2 bases, the J end lost 0 bases, and 7 bases lay between the germline ends. The CDR3 loop reads CAWSTSYQETQYF. The DNA for the CDR3 is TGTGCCTGGAGTACATCGTACCAAGAGACCCAGTACTTC.

The V call is TRBV4-1, the J call TRBJ1-4; 7 bases align to TRBD1. The germline gives CDR1 MGHRA, CDR2 YSYEKL. The CDR3 has 15 residues. The V gene end was trimmed by 1 base and the J gene end by 5 bases; junction bases not matched to a gene: 4. The CDR3 protein is CASSQAGTENEKLFF. DNA of the CDR3: TGCGCCAGCAGCCAAGCCGGGACAGAGAATGAAAAACTGTTTTTT.

This sequence joins TRBV10-3 and TRBJ2-1; D is perhaps TRBD2 (5 bases). Trimming pared 9 bases from V and 6 bases from J, leaving 15 bases between. CDR3 length: 13 amino acids. Germline V gene sequence: CDR1 ENHRY, CDR2 SYGVKD. CDR3 in DNA: TGTGCCATTTCGGGAAGCGGCGGCAATGAGCAGTTCTTC. It translates to CAISGSGGNEQFF.

The rearrangement uses TRBV27 and TRBJ2-7, with TRBD2 matching over 13 bases. The germline CDR1 and CDR2 sequences are MNHEY and SMNVEV (reference sequence). V trimming: 6 bases; J trimming: 8 bases; junction bases outside the gene matches: 10. CDR3 length: 15 amino acids. CDR3 nucleotides: TGTGCCAGCAGGCGCCTCGGGACTAGCGGGATAAAGCAGTACTTC. Translation: CASRRLGTSGIKQYF.

V and J are TRBV9 and TRBJ1-1; TRBD1 is a possible D gene (6 bases). CDR1 and CDR2 from the germline V gene are SGDLS and YYNGEE. The CDR3 has 15 residues. V was shortened by 4 bases and J by 3 bases, with 16 bases between the two germline ends. The CDR3 is CASSPIQGGYTEAFF. The DNA of the CDR3 is TGTGCCAGCAGCCCCATACAGGGAGGGTACACTGAAGCTTTCTTT.

The chain carries TRBV4-1 and TRBJ1-2; a weak D match, TRBD1 (6 bases). The germline V gene encodes CDR1 MGHRA and CDR2 YSYEKL. V was trimmed by 0 bases and J by 2 bases, leaving 10 bases between them. There are 15 residues in the CDR3. In DNA, the CDR3 is TGCGCCAGCAGCCAAGAAGGGACAAGGAACTATGGCTACACCTTC. This sequence encodes CASSQEGTRNYGYTF.

Only a few counts were recorded for this clone. This rearrangement joins TRBV9 to TRBJ2-1; 12 bases are shared with TRBD2. Germline assignment: CDR1 SGDLS and CDR2 YYNGEE. Unmatched junction bases numbered 6, after V lost 3 bases and J lost 8 bases. The CDR3 extends over 15 amino acids. CDR3 loop: CASSAETSGRDEQFF. CDR3 nucleotide sequence: TGTGCCAGCAGCGCTGAGACTAGCGGGAGAGATGAGCAGTTCTTC.

V gene TRBV19 combines with J gene TRBJ2-5, with 7 bases that match TRBD2. Trimming took 4 bases from V and 4 from J; bases not matched to a gene: 3. Germline CDR1 LNHDA, CDR2 SQIVND (reference sequence). This CDR3 spans 13 amino acids. The CDR3 nucleotides are TGTGCCAGTAGTACAGGGAGGGGAGAGACCCAGTACTTC. Translation gives CASSTGRGETQYF.

This clone occurred a few times. This chain joins TRBV7-8 and TRBJ2-3, with D unresolved. Germline V gives CDR1 SGHVS, CDR2 FQNEAQ. Trimming stripped 5 bases from V and 2 bases from J, with 8 bases between. This CDR3 region has 13 residues. DNA of the CDR3: TGTGCCAGCAGCCCCAGGCTCACAGATACGCAGTATTTT. Its protein product is CASSPRLTDTQYF.

V is TRBV7-9 and J is TRBJ1-4; 9 bases are shared with TRBD1. The germline V gene has CDR1 SEHNR and CDR2 FQNEAQ (reference sequence). CDR3 length: 15 amino acids. With 5 bases clipped from V and 4 bases from J, the junction kept 5 bases outside the gene matches. The CDR3 DNA follows: TGTGCCAGCAGCCGTGGGGACAGGGATAATGAAAAACTGTTTTTT. Its translation is CASSRGDRDNEKLFF.

This clone has only a few counts. This chain links TRBV29-1 with TRBJ2-1; 9 bases are a match to TRBD2. There are 14 residues in the CDR3. V lost 3 bases, J lost 6 bases, and 6 bases stayed unmatched. The germline V gene has CDR1 SQVTM and CDR2 ANQGSEA. The CDR3 region has the DNA TGCAGCGTTGATGGCCCTAGCGGGGCCAATGAGCAGTTCTTC. Translation gives CSVDGPSGANEQFF.

The gene calls are TRBV7-9 and TRBJ2-2; 8 nucleotides agree with TRBD2. CDR3 length: 14 amino acids. V lost 5 bases to trimming and J lost 4 bases; unmatched junction nucleotides: 3. Germline V gene lookup returns CDR1 SEHNR and CDR2 FQNEAQ (reference sequence). The chain's CDR3 is CASSAGRGTGELFF. CDR3 nucleotide sequence: TGTGCCAGCAGCGCCGGGAGGGGCACCGGGGAGCTGTTTTTT. Supplemented by reference TRBV7-9 and TRBJ2-2, the full variable domain reads DTGVSQNPRHKITKRGQNVTFRCDPISEHNRLYWYRQTLGQGPEFLTYFQNEAQLEKSRLLSDRFSAERPKGSFSTLEIQRTEQGDSAMYLCASSAGRGTGELFFGEGSRLTVL.

The CDR3 spells CASRETSGATYEQYF. CDR3 nucleotide sequence: TGTGCCAGCAGGGAGACTAGCGGAGCCACCTACGAGCAGTACTTC. The rearrangement joins TRBV6-5 to TRBJ2-7; 9 bases match TRBD2. CDR1 and CDR2 from the germline V gene are MNHEY and SVGAGI. V lost 6 bases and J lost 2; bases outside the gene matches: 8. This CDR3 contains 15 residues.

This clone was seen a few times. The gene calls are TRBV9 and TRBJ2-3, with TRBD1 matching over 7 bases. This CDR3 contains 14 residues. Germline CDR1 SGDLS, CDR2 YYNGEE. V lost 4 bases to trimming and J lost 0 bases; unmatched junction nucleotides: 2. In DNA form, the CDR3 reads TGTGCCAGCAGCCTACAGGGGAGCACAGATACGCAGTATTTT. The encoded protein is CASSLQGSTDTQYF. The complete variable domain, with remaining parts taken from reference TRBV9 and TRBJ2-3, reads DSGVTQTPKHLITATGQRVTLRCSPRSGDLSVYWYQQSLDQGLQFLIQYYNGEERAKGNILERFSAQQFPDLHSELNLSSLELGDSALYFCASSLQGSTDTQYFGPGTRLTVL.

The chain uses TRBV30 and TRBJ1-6; D unclear. The CDR3 totals 15 residues. Trimming stripped 2 bases from V and 4 bases from J, with 12 bases between. In germline, CDR1 is GTSNPN, CDR2 SVGIG (reference sequence). The CDR3 DNA reads as TGTGCCTGGAGTACCTCGGGGTCTTATAATTCACCCCTCCACTTT. It specifies CAWSTSGSYNSPLHF. The full variable domain, in which reference TRBV30 and TRBJ1-6 provide the parts outside the CDR3, is SQTIHQWPATLVQPVGSPLSLECTVEGTSNPNLYWYRQAAGRGLQLLFYSVGIGQISSEVPQNLSASRPQDRQFILSSKKLLLSDSGFYLCAWSTSGSYNSPLHFGNGTRLTVT.

J is TRBJ1-5 and V is TRBV30; no reliable D call. The CDR3 spans 13 residues. Trimming cost V 1 base and J 0 bases, with 4 bases left between them. CDR1 and CDR2 from the germline V gene are GTSNPN and SVGIG (reference sequence). The CDR3 nucleotides are TGTGCCTGGAGTGGCGATAGCAATCAGCCCCAGCATTTT. This codes for CAWSGDSNQPQHF. Full variable domain (missing parts from reference TRBV30 and TRBJ1-5): SQTIHQWPATLVQPVGSPLSLECTVEGTSNPNLYWYRQAAGRGLQLLFYSVGIGQISSEVPQNLSASRPQDRQFILSSKKLLLSDSGFYLCAWSGDSNQPQHFGDGTRLSIL.